The 31 T cell receptor beta chains below all came from one sample that was sequenced in a study of cytomegalovirus exposure and HLA in healthy donors. PCR involved 60 Vbeta and 13 Jbeta primers. Some clones are missing from TCRdb's copy, which holds only in-frame ones; the method was immunoSEQ multiplex PCR. The top ten clones hold around 6.3% of a sample with 85,000 to 95,000 clones, over 55% of them seen once. The specimen was PBMCs. These receptors originate from a woman aged 30 to 39 in good health and CMV-seronegative.

The V gene is TRBV21-1, the J gene TRBJ2-7; the D call in the table, TRBD2, was not verified against the DNA. TRBV21-1 is marked as a pseudogene. There are 11 residues in the CDR3. The CDR3 reads CASNEPYEQYF. DNA of the CDR3: TGTGCCAGCAATGAGCCCTACGAGCAGTACTTC.

The chain is built from TRBV10-3 and TRBJ1-4; possible D gene TRBD1, 6 bases. The CDR3 contains 16 residues. V dropped 3 bases and J dropped 5 bases, with 16 bases sitting between them. In germline, CDR1 is ENHRY, CDR2 SYGVKD. CDR3 sequence reads: CAISDPGAKPNEKLFF. CDR3 in DNA: TGTGCCATCAGTGACCCAGGGGCGAAACCAAATGAAAAACTGTTTTTT.

V usage is TRBV5-6 and J usage is TRBJ1-2, with D tentatively TRBD1 (6 bases). This CDR3 is built from 13 residues. The germline V and J ends were trimmed by 5 bases and 7 bases, with 15 bases remaining between them. The germline V gene encodes CDR1 SGHDT and CDR2 YYEEEE. CDR3 loop: CASRPAGAVGYTF. DNA for the CDR3: TGTGCCAGCAGACCCGCGGGGGCGGTTGGCTACACCTTC.

The chain uses TRBV5-1 and TRBJ2-7, with D maybe TRBD2 (5 bases). V lost 2 bases and J 0 bases, leaving 18 bases between the germline ends. The CDR3 covers 17 residues. Germline CDR1 SGHRS, CDR2 YFSETQ. The DNA of the CDR3 is TGCGCCAGCAGCTTCGAATTGACTAAGACATACTCCTACGAGCAGTACTTC. This encodes CASSFELTKTYSYEQYF.

This chain joins TRBV5-1 and TRBJ2-1; 11 nucleotides align to TRBD2. V shed 4 bases and J 1 base; nucleotides not matched to a gene: 7. The CDR3 has 17 amino acids. The germline V gene has CDR1 SGHRS and CDR2 YFSETQ. The CDR3 spells CASSRSSGGTSYNEQFF. DNA of the CDR3: TGCGCCAGCAGCCGGTCTAGCGGGGGGACATCCTACAATGAGCAGTTCTTC.

The rearrangement uses TRBV29-1 and TRBJ2-7; TRBD1 might be the D (6 bases). In germline, CDR1 is SQVTM, CDR2 ANQGSEA. V was pared by 4 bases and J by 6 bases, with 16 bases between. CDR3 length: 13 amino acids. CDR3 in DNA: TGCAGCGTTGTAGTGGGGGCTACCTTCGAGCAGTACTTC. Translated: CSVVVGATFEQYF.

This clone was detected once. The chain couples TRBV6-6 to TRBJ2-7, with TRBD2 as a possible D gene (6 bases). The CDR3 covers 13 residues. V lost 7 bases and J 4 bases, leaving 14 bases between the germline ends. Per germline, CDR1 MNHNY and CDR2 SVGAGI (reference sequence). The DNA for the CDR3 is TGTGCCAGCACCCATCGGAGCGGGTACGAGCAGTACTTC. Encoded protein: CASTHRSGYEQYF.

The chain joins TRBV19 to TRBJ2-2, with 8 bases that match TRBD1. The CDR3 has 15 amino acids. Per the germline V gene, CDR1 is LNHDA and CDR2 is SQIVND (reference sequence). V lost 5 bases to trimming and J lost 5 bases; unmatched junction nucleotides: 7. The CDR3 region is CASSGDRGGTGELFF. As DNA, the CDR3 is TGTGCCAGTAGTGGTGACAGGGGAGGAACCGGGGAGCTGTTTTTT.

V gene TRBV7-8 combines with J gene TRBJ2-1, with D perhaps TRBD2 (6 bases). CDR3 size: 15 residues. Germline-derived CDR1 and CDR2 are SGHVS and FQNEAQ. V dropped 3 bases and J dropped 10 bases, with 19 bases sitting between them. CDR3 in amino acids: CASSLGLAGAREQFF. The CDR3 DNA follows: TGTGCCAGCAGCTTGGGACTTGCTGGAGCCAGGGAGCAGTTCTTC.

The rearrangement uses TRBV18 and TRBJ2-5, with D perhaps TRBD1 (5 bases). Trimming removed 6 bases from V and 1 base from J, with 9 bases in between. The CDR3 runs to 13 residues. Germline CDR1 is KGHSH and CDR2 is LQKENI. The DNA for the CDR3 is TGTGCCAGCTCCCAGGGAAGCCAAGAGACCCAGTACTTC. Protein: CASSQGSQETQYF.

The genes are TRBV6-1 and TRBJ2-5, with 8 bases that match TRBD2. CDR1 is MNHNS, CDR2 SASEGT, per germline. Trimming cost V 5 bases and J 2 bases; bases outside gene matches: 7. The CDR3 is 15 residues long. Here the CDR3 DNA reads TGTGCCAGCAGTTCACAAACTAGCGGACAAGAGACCCAGTACTTC. Amino acid sequence: CASSSQTSGQETQYF.

This clone came up a few times. Here the CDR3 reads CASSSQGNPPYEQYF. The CDR3 DNA is TGCGCCAGCAGCTCGCAGGGGAATCCTCCCTACGAGCAGTACTTC. The chain couples TRBV5-1 to TRBJ2-7, with D perhaps matching TRBD1 (6 bases). This CDR3 is 15 amino acids long. V was pared by 3 bases and J by 2 bases, with 15 bases between. Germline CDR1 reads SGHRS; CDR2 reads YFSETQ.

The CDR3 sequence: CASSRILAGGTDTQYF. The CDR3 DNA sequence: TGTGCCAGCAGCCGCATTTTAGCGGGGGGGACAGATACGCAGTATTTT. V is TRBV5-4 and J is TRBJ2-3; 11 positions agree with TRBD2. This CDR3 has 16 amino acids. V was pared by 4 bases and J by 3 bases, with 7 bases of the junction left unmatched. Germline V lookup: CDR1 SGHNT, CDR2 YYREEE (reference sequence). Based on the CDR3 plus reference TRBV5-4 and TRBJ2-3, the full variable domain is ETGVTQSPTHLIKTRGQQVTLRCSSQSGHNTVSWYQQALGQGPQFIFQYYREEENGRGNFPPRFSGLQFPNYSSELNVNALELDDSALYLCASSRILAGGTDTQYFGPGTRLTVL.

The chain couples TRBV10-3 to TRBJ1-1; possibly TRBD1 for D (6 bases). V was trimmed by 6 bases and J by 0 bases, leaving 11 bases between them. This CDR3 comprises 14 residues. Germline V gene data show CDR1 as ENHRY and CDR2 as SYGVKD. The CDR3 DNA reads as TGTGCCATCAGGTCACAGGGCTTGAACACTGAAGCTTTCTTT. Translated: CAIRSQGLNTEAFF.

The chain has TRBV7-2 and TRBJ2-7; 8 bases are a match to TRBD1. The CDR3 has 15 residues. Trimming took 6 bases from V and 4 from J; bases not matched to a gene: 11. Germline CDR1 SGHTA, CDR2 FQGNSA. CDR3 residues: CASRMQGASGYEQYF. CDR3 DNA sequence: TGTGCCAGCAGGATGCAGGGGGCGTCTGGTTACGAGCAGTACTTC.

The V gene is TRBV18, the J gene TRBJ2-1; D may be TRBD2 (6 bases). Germline CDR1 and CDR2: KGHSH and LQKENI. V shed 4 bases and J shed 8 bases, with 9 bases lying between them. The CDR3 length is 12 residues. CDR3 region: CASSQGEDEQFF. DNA for the CDR3: TGTGCCAGCTCACAAGGGGAGGATGAGCAGTTCTTC.

This chain joins TRBV5-1 and TRBJ2-3; TRBD2 matches 9 bases. CDR3 length: 15 amino acids. V was clipped by 8 bases and J by 2 bases; unmatched bases: 9. Germline V gives CDR1 SGHRS, CDR2 YFSETQ. CDR3 in amino acids: CARQRGLALTDTQYF. The CDR3 nucleotides are TGCGCCAGACAAAGAGGACTAGCGCTCACAGATACGCAGTATTTT.

This clone is classed as medium-sized. The chain links TRBV9 to TRBJ2-5, with 11 nucleotides matching TRBD2. V lost 2 bases, J lost 4 bases, and 4 bases stayed unmatched. Germline CDR1 and CDR2: SGDLS and YYNGEE. This CDR3 comprises 15 residues. The CDR3 DNA reads TGTGCCAGCAGCGTTAGCGGGAGGGCTTCAGAGACCCAGTACTTC. Protein product: CASSVSGRASETQYF. The full variable domain, with the rest looked up from reference TRBV9 and TRBJ2-5, is DSGVTQTPKHLITATGQRVTLRCSPRSGDLSVYWYQQSLDQGLQFLIQYYNGEERAKGNILERFSAQQFPDLHSELNLSSLELGDSALYFCASSVSGRASETQYFGPGTRLLVL.

This chain connects TRBV6-5 to TRBJ1-1; possibly TRBD1 for D (6 bases). V lost 4 bases and J lost 1, with 13 bases in between. The CDR3 is 15 residues long. Looked up from germline, CDR1 is MNHEY and CDR2 is SVGAGI. This CDR3 reads CASSSHRETNTEAFF. In nucleotides, the CDR3 is TGTGCCAGCAGTTCCCACAGGGAGACGAACACTGAAGCTTTCTTT.

J is TRBJ2-4 and V is TRBV6-6; 11 bases agree with TRBD1. V shed 11 bases and J 1 base; nucleotides not matched to a gene: 7. This CDR3 is 15 amino acids long. Germline V lookup: CDR1 MNHNY, CDR2 SVGAGI (reference sequence). CDR3 in DNA: TGTGCCGGCGGACAGGGGGCGGGGGCCAAAAACATTCAGTACTTC. It yields the protein CAGGQGAGAKNIQYF.

This rearrangement joins TRBV1 to TRBJ2-1; no DNA check was done on the table's D call, TRBD2. TRBV1 is a known pseudogene. This CDR3 has 19 residues. The CDR3 DNA follows: TGCACCAGCAGCCAAGAGTCCCCCCCCGGGAGCAAAAATAACAATGAGCAGTTCTTC. It specifies CTSSQESPPGSKNNNEQFF.

This clone was seen more than once but under ten times. The CDR3 spells CASSLARRGQAHNEQFF. CDR3 nucleotides: TGTGCCAGCAGCTTGGCCCGACGGGGACAGGCCCACAATGAGCAGTTCTTC. The rearrangement uses TRBV5-4 and TRBJ2-1, with TRBD1 matching 8 bases. The CDR3 is 17 residues long. V shed 0 bases, J shed 5 bases, and the junction held 10 bases outside the gene matches. Germline V gene lookup returns CDR1 SGHNT and CDR2 YYREEE (reference sequence).

The genes are TRBV5-1 and TRBJ2-1, with D possibly TRBD2 on 6 matching bases. CDR3 length equals 13 residues. The V gene lost 7 bases and the J gene lost 3 bases, with 11 bases spanning the gap. Germline-derived CDR1 and CDR2 are SGHRS and YFSETQ. The CDR3 DNA is TGCGCCAGCTCCGGGACTCGCTACAATGAGCAGTTCTTC. Amino acids: CASSGTRYNEQFF.

The chain couples TRBV10-3 to TRBJ2-3, with TRBD1 matching over 8 bases. The CDR3 covers 13 residues. Per germline, CDR1 ENHRY and CDR2 SYGVKD. Germline trimming cut 6 bases from V and 4 bases from J; bases unmatched to any gene: 3. CDR3 nucleotides: TGTGCCATCAGGGCAGGGGGCGCAGATACGCAGTATTTT. Translation gives CAIRAGGADTQYF.

The V gene is TRBV5-1, the J gene TRBJ1-3; 9 positions agree with TRBD1. CDR3 size: 18 residues. With 1 base clipped from V and 0 bases from J, the junction kept 8 bases outside the gene matches. CDR1 is SGHRS and CDR2 is YFSETQ in the germline V gene. CDR3 in amino acids: CASSLLSGQGLSGNTIYF. CDR3 DNA sequence: TGCGCCAGCAGCTTGTTGTCAGGACAGGGGCTCTCTGGAAACACCATATATTTT.

The chain carries TRBV5-4 and TRBJ2-2; possible D gene TRBD1, 6 bases. The V gene lost 6 bases and the J gene lost 2 bases, with 17 bases spanning the gap. There are 16 residues in the CDR3. Germline values: CDR1 SGHNT, CDR2 YYREEE (reference sequence). The DNA for the CDR3 is TGTGCCAGCACCAAATTCCGGGACATTAACACCGGGGAGCTGTTTTTT. This translates into CASTKFRDINTGELFF.

The gene calls are TRBV21-1 and TRBJ1-3; TRBD1 is taken as the D call from the table, unchecked against the DNA. TRBV21-1 is assigned pseudogene status. The CDR3 extends over 15 amino acids. CDR3 amino acids: CASSKEGVEGNTIYF. The CDR3 nucleotides are TGTGCCAGCAGCAAAGAAGGGGTAGAAGGAAACACCATATATTTT.

The chain recombines TRBV2 with TRBJ2-7; 7 bases agree with TRBD2. The germline V gene encodes CDR1 SNHLY and CDR2 FYNNEI. Germline trimming cut 8 bases from V and 4 bases from J; bases unmatched to any gene: 5. This CDR3 region has 12 residues. CDR3 loop: CASRGEGYEQYF. For the CDR3, the DNA is TGTGCCAGCCGGGGGGAGGGGTACGAGCAGTACTTC.

This chain uses TRBV5-6 with TRBJ1-4; TRBD1 might be the D (6 bases). CDR1 is SGHDT, CDR2 YYEEEE, per germline. Trimming pared 0 bases from V and 6 bases from J, leaving 12 bases between. This CDR3 has 15 residues. The CDR3 coding sequence is TGTGCCAGCAGCTTGGGACAGGCGGGTTATGAAAAACTGTTTTTT. As protein: CASSLGQAGYEKLFF.

The chain uses TRBV6-5 and TRBJ1-2; the match to TRBD1 covers 11 bases. The CDR3 is made up of 13 amino acids. Looked up from germline, CDR1 is MNHEY and CDR2 is SVGAGI. With V trimmed by 5 bases and J by 8 bases, 4 bases remained unmatched. Here the CDR3 reads CASSGQGALGYTF. The DNA of the CDR3 is TGTGCCAGCAGTGGACAGGGGGCATTAGGCTACACCTTC.

The rearrangement uses TRBV5-4 and TRBJ2-1; the match to TRBD2 covers 8 bases. Germline V gene lookup returns CDR1 SGHNT and CDR2 YYREEE (reference sequence). CDR3 length: 16 residues. The V and J ends lost 0 bases and 6 bases, in that order; junction bases with no gene match: 8. The CDR3 protein is CASSLAQGLVFNEQFF. The CDR3 bases are TGTGCCAGCAGCTTGGCCCAGGGACTAGTGTTCAATGAGCAGTTCTTC.